This T cell receptor beta chain was identified in a study of cytomegalovirus exposure and HLA in healthy donors. Remarks on this clone: The antigen remains undetermined.

Overall study results and limits: In a later analysis, DRB1 alleles had the most associated TCRs; HLA-C alleles the fewest.

60 Vbeta and 13 Jbeta primers were used in PCR. Only in-frame clones appear in the TCRdb table, and some are missing; sequencing was by immunoSEQ multiplex PCR. The sample table includes just under 65,000 clones. Germline V gene data show CDR1 as SGHTS and CDR2 as YDEGEE. The CDR3 sequence is 15 residues long. The V end lost 0 bases, the J end lost 0 bases, and 7 bases lay between the germline ends. The chain has TRBV5-8 and TRBJ2-1; D not resolved. This TCR derives from a boy aged 5-17 years in good health and CMV-seronegative. Specimen: PBMCs. The CDR3 region is CASSLEPLSYNEQFF. DNA for the CDR3: TGTGCCAGCAGCTTGGAGCCCCTCTCCTACAATGAGCAGTTCTTC.